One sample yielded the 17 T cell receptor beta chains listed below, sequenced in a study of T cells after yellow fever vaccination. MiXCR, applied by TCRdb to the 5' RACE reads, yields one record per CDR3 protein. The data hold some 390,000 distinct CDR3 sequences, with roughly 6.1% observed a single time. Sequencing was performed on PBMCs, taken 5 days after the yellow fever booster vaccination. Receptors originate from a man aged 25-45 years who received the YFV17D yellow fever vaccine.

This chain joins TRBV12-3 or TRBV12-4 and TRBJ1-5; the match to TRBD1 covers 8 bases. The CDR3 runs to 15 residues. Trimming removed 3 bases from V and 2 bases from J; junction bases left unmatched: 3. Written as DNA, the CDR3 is TGTGCCAGCAGTTTTGGACAGGGTGGCAATCAGCCCCAGCATTTT. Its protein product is CASSFGQGGNQPQHF.

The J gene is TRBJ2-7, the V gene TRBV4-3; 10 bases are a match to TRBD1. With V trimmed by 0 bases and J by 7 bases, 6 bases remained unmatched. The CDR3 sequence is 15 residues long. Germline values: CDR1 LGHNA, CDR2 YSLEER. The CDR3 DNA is TGCGCCAGCAGCCAAGAAGCCGGGACAGGGGTTGAGCAGTACTTC. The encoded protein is CASSQEAGTGVEQYF.

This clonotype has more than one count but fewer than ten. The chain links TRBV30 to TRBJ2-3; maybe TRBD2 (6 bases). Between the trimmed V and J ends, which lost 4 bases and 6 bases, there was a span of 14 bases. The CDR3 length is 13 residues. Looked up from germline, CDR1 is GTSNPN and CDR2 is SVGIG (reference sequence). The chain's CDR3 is CAWMSGVRDTQYF. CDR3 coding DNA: TGTGCCTGGATGTCGGGGGTGAGGGATACGCAGTATTTT.

CDR3 sequence reads: CSAQSGQGLEKLFF. The CDR3 bases are TGCAGTGCCCAAAGTGGGCAGGGGCTGGAAAAACTGTTTTTT. The gene calls are TRBV20-1 and TRBJ1-4; D is possibly TRBD1 (6 bases). The germline CDR1 and CDR2 sequences are DFQATT and SNEGSKA (reference sequence). V dropped 6 bases and J dropped 8 bases, with 19 bases sitting between them. The CDR3 sequence is 14 residues long.

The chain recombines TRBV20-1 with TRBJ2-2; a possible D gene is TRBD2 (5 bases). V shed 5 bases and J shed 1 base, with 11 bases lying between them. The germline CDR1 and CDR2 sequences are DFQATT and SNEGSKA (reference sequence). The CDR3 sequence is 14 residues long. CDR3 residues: CSARLAGNTGELFF. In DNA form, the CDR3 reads TGCAGTGCTCGCCTAGCCGGGAACACCGGGGAGCTGTTTTTT.

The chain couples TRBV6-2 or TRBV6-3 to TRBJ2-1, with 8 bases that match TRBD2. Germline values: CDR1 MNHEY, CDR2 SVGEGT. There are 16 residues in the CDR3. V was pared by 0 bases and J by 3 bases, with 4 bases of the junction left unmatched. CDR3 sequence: CASSYSGTRDYNEQFF. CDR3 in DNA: TGTGCCAGCAGTTACTCCGGGACTAGGGACTACAATGAGCAGTTCTTC.

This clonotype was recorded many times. Here the CDR3 reads CASSLEAAGQYF. CDR3 coding DNA: TGTGCCAGCAGCTTAGAGGCGGCGGGGCAGTACTTC. The genes are TRBV7-2 and TRBJ2-7, with a possible D match to TRBD2 (5 bases). This CDR3 region has 12 residues. V lost 1 base to trimming and J lost 9 bases, with 10 bases between them. Germline CDR1 is SGHTA and CDR2 is FQGNSA. The whole variable domain, filled in from reference TRBV7-2 and TRBJ2-7, reads GAGVSQSPSNKVTEKGKDVELRCDPISGHTALYWYRQSLGQGLEFLIYFQGNSAPDKSGLPSDRFSAERTGGSVSTLTIQRTQQEDSAVYLCASSLEAAGQYFGPGTRLTVT.

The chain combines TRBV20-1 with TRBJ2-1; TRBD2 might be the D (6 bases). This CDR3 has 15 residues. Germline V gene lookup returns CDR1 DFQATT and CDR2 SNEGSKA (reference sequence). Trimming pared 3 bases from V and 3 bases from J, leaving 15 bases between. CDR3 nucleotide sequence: TGCAGTGCTAGGGCCGGGACTGCCATCTACAATGAGCAGTTCTTC. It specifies CSARAGTAIYNEQFF.

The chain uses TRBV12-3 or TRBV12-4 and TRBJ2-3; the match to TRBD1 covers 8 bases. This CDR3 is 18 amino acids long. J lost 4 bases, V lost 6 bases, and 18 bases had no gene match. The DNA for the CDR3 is TGTGCCAGCAGGCGCTTCCTGATGCCAGGGGGCCAGCCAGATACGCAGTATTTT. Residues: CASRRFLMPGGQPDTQYF.

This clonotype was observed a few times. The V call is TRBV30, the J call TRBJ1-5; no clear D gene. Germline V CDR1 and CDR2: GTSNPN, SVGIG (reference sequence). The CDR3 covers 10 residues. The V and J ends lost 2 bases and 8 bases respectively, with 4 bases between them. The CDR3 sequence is CAWSREPQHF. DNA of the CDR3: TGTGCCTGGAGTAGGGAGCCCCAGCATTTT.

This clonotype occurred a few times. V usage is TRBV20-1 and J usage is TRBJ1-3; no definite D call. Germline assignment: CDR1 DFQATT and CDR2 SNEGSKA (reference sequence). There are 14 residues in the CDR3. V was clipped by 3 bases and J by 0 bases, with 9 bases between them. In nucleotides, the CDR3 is TGCAGTGCTAGTATAAGAGCCTCTGGAAACACCATATATTTT. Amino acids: CSASIRASGNTIYF.

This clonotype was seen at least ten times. The CDR3 spells CAISLGSFNNEQFF. CDR3 bases: TGTGCCATCAGTCTCGGGAGCTTTAACAATGAGCAGTTCTTC. This sequence joins TRBV10-3 and TRBJ2-1; a weak D match, TRBD2 (6 bases). V was cut by 5 bases and J by 5 bases, with 13 bases left in between. Germline CDR1 reads ENHRY; CDR2 reads SYGVKD. The CDR3 is made up of 14 amino acids.

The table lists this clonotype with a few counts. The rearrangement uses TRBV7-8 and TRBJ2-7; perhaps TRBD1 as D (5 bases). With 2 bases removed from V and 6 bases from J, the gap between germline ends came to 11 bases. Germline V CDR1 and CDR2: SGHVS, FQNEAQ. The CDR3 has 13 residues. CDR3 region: CASSLSQGPEQYF. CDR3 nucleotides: TGTGCCAGCAGCTTATCTCAGGGCCCCGAGCAGTACTTC.

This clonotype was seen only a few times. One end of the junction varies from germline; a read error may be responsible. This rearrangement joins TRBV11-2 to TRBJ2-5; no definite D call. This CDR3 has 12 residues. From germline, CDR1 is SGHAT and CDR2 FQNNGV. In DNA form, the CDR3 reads TGTGCCAGCAGTTTAGAGTCAACGACCCAGTACTTC. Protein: CASSLESTTQYF.

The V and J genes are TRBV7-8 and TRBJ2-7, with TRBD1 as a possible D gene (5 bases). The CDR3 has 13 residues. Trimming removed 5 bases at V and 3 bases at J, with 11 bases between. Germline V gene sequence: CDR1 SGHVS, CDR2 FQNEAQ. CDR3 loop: CASSPGAFYEQYF. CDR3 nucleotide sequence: TGTGCCAGCAGCCCTGGGGCGTTCTACGAGCAGTACTTC.

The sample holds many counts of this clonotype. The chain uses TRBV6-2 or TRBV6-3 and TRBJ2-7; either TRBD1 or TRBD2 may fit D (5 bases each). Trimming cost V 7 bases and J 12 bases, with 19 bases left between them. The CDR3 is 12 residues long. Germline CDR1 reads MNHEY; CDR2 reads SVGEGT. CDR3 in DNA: TGTGCCAGCACGGAGCTGACGACGGGGCCGTACTTC. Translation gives CASTELTTGPYF.

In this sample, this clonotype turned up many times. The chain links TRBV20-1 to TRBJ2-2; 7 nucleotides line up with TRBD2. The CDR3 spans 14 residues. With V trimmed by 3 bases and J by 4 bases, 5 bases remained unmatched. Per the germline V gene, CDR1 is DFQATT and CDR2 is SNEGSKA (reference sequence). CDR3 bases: TGCAGTGCTAGTCACGGGGAGGGCACCGGGGAGCTGTTTTTT. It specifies CSASHGEGTGELFF.